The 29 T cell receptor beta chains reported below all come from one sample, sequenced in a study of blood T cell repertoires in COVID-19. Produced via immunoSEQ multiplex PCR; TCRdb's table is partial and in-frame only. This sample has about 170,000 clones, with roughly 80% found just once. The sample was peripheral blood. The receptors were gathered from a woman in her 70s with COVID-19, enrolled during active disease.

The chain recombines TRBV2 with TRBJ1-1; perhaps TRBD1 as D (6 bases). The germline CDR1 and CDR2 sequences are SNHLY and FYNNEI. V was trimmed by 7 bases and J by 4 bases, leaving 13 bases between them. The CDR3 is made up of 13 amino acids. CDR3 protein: CASIQGRATEAFF. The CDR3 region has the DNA TGTGCCAGCATTCAGGGGCGGGCCACTGAAGCTTTCTTT. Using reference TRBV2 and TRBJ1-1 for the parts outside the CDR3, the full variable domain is EPEVTQTPSHQVTQMGQEVILRCVPISNHLYFYWYRQILGQKVEFLVSFYNNEISEKSEIFDDQFSVERPDGSNFTLKIRSTKLEDSAMYFCASIQGRATEAFFGQGTRLTVV.

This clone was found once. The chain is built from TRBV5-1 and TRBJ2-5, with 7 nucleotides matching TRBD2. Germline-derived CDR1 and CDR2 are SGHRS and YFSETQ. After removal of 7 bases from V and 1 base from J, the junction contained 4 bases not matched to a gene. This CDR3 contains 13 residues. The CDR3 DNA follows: TGCGCCAGCGGCGAGCGGGGCCAAGAGACCCAGTACTTC. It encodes CASGERGQETQYF. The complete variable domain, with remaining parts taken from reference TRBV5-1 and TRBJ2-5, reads KAGVTQTPRYLIKTRGQQVTLSCSPISGHRSVSWYQQTPGQGLQFLFEYFSETQRNKGNFPGRFSGRQFSNSRSEMNVSTLELGDSALYLCASGERGQETQYFGPGTRLLVL.

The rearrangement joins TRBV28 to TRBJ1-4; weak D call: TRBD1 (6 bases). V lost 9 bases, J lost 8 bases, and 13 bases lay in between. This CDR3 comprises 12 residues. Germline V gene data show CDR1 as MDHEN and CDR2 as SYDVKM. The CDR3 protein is CASSGEREKLFF. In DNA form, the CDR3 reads TGTGCCAGTTCAGGGGAGCGGGAAAAACTGTTTTTT. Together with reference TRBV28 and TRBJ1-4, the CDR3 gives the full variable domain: DVKVTQSSRYLVKRTGEKVFLECVQDMDHENMFWYRQDPGLGLRLIYFSYDVKMKEKGDIPEGYSVSREKKERFSLILESASTNQTSMYLCASSGEREKLFFGSGTQLSVL.

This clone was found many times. CDR3 region: CASSDYGGRDYRNTIYF. The CDR3 region has the DNA TGTGCCAGCAGCGATTACGGAGGCAGGGACTACAGAAACACCATATATTTT. V usage is TRBV9 and J usage is TRBJ1-3; tentative D call: TRBD1 (5 bases). The germline gives CDR1 SGDLS, CDR2 YYNGEE. The CDR3 length is 17 residues. V was clipped by 3 bases and J by 5 bases, with 21 bases between them.

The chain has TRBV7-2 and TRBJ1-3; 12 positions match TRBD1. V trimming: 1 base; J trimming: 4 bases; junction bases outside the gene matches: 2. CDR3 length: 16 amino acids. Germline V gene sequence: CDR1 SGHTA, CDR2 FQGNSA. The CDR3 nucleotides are TGTGCCAGCAGCTTAGGGGGACAGGGGGCCGGAAACACCATATATTTT. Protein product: CASSLGGQGAGNTIYF.

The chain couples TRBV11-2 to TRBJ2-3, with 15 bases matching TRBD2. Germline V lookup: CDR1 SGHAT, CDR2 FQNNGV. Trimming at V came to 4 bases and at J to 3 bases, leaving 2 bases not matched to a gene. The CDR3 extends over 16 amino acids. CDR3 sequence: CASSSGLAGGTDTQYF. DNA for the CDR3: TGTGCCAGCAGCTCGGGACTAGCGGGGGGTACAGATACGCAGTATTTT.

This CDR3 reads CASSLEGSDTQYF. CDR3 DNA: TGTGCCAGCAGTTTAGAGGGTTCAGATACGCAGTATTTT. This chain joins TRBV28 and TRBJ2-3, with D possibly TRBD2 on 5 matching bases. Germline loops: CDR1 MDHEN, CDR2 SYDVKM. The CDR3 contains 13 residues. The ends were cut back, 2 bases at V and 4 bases at J, with 7 bases in the middle.

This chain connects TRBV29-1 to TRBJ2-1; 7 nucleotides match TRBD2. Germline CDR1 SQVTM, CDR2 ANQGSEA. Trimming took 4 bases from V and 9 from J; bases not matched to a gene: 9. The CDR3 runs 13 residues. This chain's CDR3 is CSVVRRRETEQFF. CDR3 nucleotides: TGCAGCGTTGTGAGGCGGCGGGAGACTGAGCAGTTCTTC.

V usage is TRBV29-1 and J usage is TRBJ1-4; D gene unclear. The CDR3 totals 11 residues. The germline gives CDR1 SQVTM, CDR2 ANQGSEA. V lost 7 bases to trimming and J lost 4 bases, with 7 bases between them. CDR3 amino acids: CSGRVNEKLFF. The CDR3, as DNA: TGCAGCGGACGGGTTAATGAAAAACTGTTTTTT. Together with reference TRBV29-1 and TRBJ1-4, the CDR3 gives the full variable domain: SAVISQKPSRDICQRGTSLTIQCQVDSQVTMMFWYRQQPGQSLTLIATANQGSEATYESGFVIDKFPISRPNLTFSTLTVSNMSPEDSSIYLCSGRVNEKLFFGSGTQLSVL.

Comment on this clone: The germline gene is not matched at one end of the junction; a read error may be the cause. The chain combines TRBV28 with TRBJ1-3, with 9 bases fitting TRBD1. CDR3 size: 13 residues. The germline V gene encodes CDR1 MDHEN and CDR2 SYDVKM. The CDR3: CASTSLGTGRGFF. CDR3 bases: TGTGCCAGCACTTCCCTAGGGACAGGGAGAGGCTTTTTT.

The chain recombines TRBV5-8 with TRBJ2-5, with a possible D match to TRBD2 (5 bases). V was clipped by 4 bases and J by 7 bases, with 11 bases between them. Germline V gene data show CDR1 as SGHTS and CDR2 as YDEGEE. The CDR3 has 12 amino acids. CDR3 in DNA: TGTGCCAGCAGCCCAAAACGGGGGACCCAGTACTTC. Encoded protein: CASSPKRGTQYF.

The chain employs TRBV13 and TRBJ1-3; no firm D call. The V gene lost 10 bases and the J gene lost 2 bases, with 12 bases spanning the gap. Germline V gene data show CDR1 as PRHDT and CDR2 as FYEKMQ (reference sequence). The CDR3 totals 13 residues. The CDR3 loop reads CATSEAAGNTIYF. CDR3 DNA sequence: TGTGCCACATCCGAGGCCGCTGGAAACACCATATATTTT.

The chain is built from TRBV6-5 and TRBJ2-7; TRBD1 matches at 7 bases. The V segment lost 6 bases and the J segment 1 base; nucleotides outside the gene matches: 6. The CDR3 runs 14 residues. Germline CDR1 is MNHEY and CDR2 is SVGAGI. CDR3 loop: CASRRDRQSYEQYF. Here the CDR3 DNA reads TGTGCCAGCAGAAGGGACAGACAGTCCTACGAGCAGTACTTC.

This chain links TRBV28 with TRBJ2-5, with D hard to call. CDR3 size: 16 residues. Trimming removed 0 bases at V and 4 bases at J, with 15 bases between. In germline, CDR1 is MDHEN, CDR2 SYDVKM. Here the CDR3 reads CASSLWSPNTPETQYF. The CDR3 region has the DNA TGTGCCAGCAGTTTATGGTCCCCGAACACGCCAGAGACCCAGTACTTC.

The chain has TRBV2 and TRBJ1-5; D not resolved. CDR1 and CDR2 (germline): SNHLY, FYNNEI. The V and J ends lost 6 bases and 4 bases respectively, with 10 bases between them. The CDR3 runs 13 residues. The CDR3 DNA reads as TGTGCCAGCAGGATAGCGGAGAATCAGCCCCAGCATTTT. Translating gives CASRIAENQPQHF.

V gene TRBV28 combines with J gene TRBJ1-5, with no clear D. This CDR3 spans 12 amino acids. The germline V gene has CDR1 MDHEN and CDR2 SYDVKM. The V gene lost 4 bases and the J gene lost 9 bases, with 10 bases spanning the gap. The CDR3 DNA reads TGTGCCAGCAGTTCCCCCCTACGGCCCCAGCATTTT. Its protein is CASSSPLRPQHF.

The DNA for the CDR3 is TGTGCCACCAGCCTCGGGGACACTGAAGCTTTCTTT. It translates to CATSLGDTEAFF. V and J are TRBV15 and TRBJ1-1; D gene unclear. Trimming took off 5 bases at V and 3 bases at J, with 7 bases between the two ends. Germline V lookup: CDR1 LNHNV, CDR2 YYDKDF (reference sequence). CDR3 length equals 12 residues.

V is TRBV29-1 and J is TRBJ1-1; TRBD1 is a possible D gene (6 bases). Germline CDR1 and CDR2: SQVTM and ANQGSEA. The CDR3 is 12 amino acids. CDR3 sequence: CRTQGPNTEAFF. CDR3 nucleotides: TGCAGAACACAGGGCCCGAACACTGAAGCTTTCTTT.

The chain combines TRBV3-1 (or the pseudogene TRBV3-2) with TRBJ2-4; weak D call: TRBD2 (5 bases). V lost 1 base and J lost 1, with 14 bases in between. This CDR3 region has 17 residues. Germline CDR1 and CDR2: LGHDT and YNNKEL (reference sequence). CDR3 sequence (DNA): TGTGCCAGCAGCCAAGCGTCTCAGGACTGGGCCAAAAACATTCAGTACTTC. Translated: CASSQASQDWAKNIQYF.

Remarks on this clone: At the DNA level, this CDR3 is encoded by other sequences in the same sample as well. The CDR3 sequence: CASSRGGDYGYTF. In DNA, the CDR3 is TGTGCCAGTAGTAGAGGGGGCGACTATGGCTACACCTTC. This chain joins TRBV19 and TRBJ1-2, with 7 bases lining up with TRBD1. Trimming at V came to 4 bases and at J to 3 bases, leaving 2 bases not matched to a gene. Germline-derived CDR1 and CDR2 are LNHDA and SQIVND (reference sequence). The CDR3 loop spans 13 amino acids.

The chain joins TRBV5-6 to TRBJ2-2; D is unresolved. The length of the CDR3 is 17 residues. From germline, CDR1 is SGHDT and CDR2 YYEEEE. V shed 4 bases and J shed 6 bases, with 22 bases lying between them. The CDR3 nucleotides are TGTGCCAGCAGCAATATGATACAGTATACAGTGTCCGGGGAGCTGTTTTTT. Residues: CASSNMIQYTVSGELFF.

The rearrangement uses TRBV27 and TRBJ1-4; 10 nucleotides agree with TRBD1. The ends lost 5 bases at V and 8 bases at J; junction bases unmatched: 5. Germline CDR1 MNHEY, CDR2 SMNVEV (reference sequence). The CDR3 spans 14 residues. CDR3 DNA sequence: TGTGCCAGCAGTGGGACAGGGGCGAGCGAAAAACTGTTTTTT. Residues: CASSGTGASEKLFF.

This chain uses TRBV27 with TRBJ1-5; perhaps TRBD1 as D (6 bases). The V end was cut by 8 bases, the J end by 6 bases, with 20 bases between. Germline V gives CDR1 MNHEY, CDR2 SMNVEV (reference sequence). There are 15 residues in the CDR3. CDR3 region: CASCVGQGMGQPQHF. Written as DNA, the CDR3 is TGTGCCAGCTGCGTGGGGCAGGGGATGGGTCAGCCCCAGCATTTT.

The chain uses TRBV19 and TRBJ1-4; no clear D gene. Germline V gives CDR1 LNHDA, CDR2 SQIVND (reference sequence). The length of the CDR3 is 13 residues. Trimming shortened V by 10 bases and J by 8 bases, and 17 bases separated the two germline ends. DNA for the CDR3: TGTGCCATCTCTGCGGGGAGGGAGGAAAAACTGTTTTTT. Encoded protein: CAISAGREEKLFF.

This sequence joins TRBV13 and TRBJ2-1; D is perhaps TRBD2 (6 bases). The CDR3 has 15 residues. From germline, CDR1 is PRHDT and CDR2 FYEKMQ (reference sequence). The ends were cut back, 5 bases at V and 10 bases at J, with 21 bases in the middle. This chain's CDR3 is CASSTWTELRGEQFF. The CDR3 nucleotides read TGTGCCAGCAGCACCTGGACCGAGTTACGGGGGGAGCAGTTCTTC.

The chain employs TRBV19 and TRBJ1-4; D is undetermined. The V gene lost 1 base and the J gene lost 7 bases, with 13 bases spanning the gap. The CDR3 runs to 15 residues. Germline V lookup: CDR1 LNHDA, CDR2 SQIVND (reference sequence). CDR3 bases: TGTGCCAGTAGTATAGGAGGTCAACGGAGTGAAAAACTGTTTTTT. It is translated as CASSIGGQRSEKLFF.

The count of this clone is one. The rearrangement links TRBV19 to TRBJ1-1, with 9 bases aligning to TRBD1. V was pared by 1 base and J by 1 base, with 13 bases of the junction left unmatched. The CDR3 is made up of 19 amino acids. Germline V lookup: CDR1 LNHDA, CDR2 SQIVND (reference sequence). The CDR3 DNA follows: TGTGCCAGTAGTATAGGTCCTCTCGGGACAGGGTTTCAGAACACTGAAGCTTTCTTT. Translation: CASSIGPLGTGFQNTEAFF.

The CDR3 here is CASRKSSGVTTGELFF. CDR3 sequence (DNA): TGTGCCTCCCGAAAATCGAGCGGGGTCACAACCGGGGAGCTGTTTTTT. The chain couples TRBV2 to TRBJ2-2, with 7 positions matching TRBD2. The CDR3 runs 16 residues. The V gene end was trimmed by 11 bases and the J gene end by 5 bases; junction bases not matched to a gene: 17. The germline CDR1 and CDR2 sequences are SNHLY and FYNNEI.

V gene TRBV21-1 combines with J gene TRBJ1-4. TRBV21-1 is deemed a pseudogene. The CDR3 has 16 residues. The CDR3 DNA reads TGTGCCAGCAGCAAAAGGGACGGGGGTAGTAATGAAAAACTGTTTTTT. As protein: CASSKRDGGSNEKLFF.